The 29 T cell receptor beta chains in this list originate from one sample, sequenced in a study of blood T cell repertoires in COVID-19. TCRdb keeps only in-frame clones here, not all; method: immunoSEQ multiplex PCR. The sample shows 200,000 to 250,000 clones, roughly four fifths of them seen only once. Sequencing was done on a sample of PBMCs or T cells enriched from blood (not recorded which). These TCRs come from a man between 35 and 55 years old who had recovered from COVID-19.

CDR3 residues: CASSLLGAENTEAFF. CDR3 nucleotide sequence: TGCGCCAGCAGCTTGTTGGGGGCAGAGAACACTGAAGCTTTCTTT. J is TRBJ1-1 and V is TRBV5-1, with D possibly being TRBD1 (6 bases). V shed 1 base and J shed 1 base, with 11 bases lying between them. Germline CDR1 SGHRS, CDR2 YFSETQ. This CDR3 is 15 amino acids long.

This chain joins TRBV6-5 and TRBJ1-2; D remains unclear. V dropped 6 bases and J dropped 3 bases, with 8 bases sitting between them. This CDR3 has 12 residues. The germline V gene has CDR1 MNHEY and CDR2 SVGAGI. CDR3: CASRQVDYGYTF. The CDR3 DNA is TGTGCCAGCAGGCAGGTGGACTATGGCTACACCTTC.

The chain recombines TRBV14 with TRBJ2-5; TRBD2 agrees at 13 bases. There are 19 residues in the CDR3. Trimming took 4 bases from V and 2 from J; bases not matched to a gene: 13. Germline-derived CDR1 and CDR2 are SGHDN and FVKESK. CDR3 sequence reads: CASSLSPGLAGRIQETQYF. CDR3 nucleotide sequence: TGTGCCAGCAGCCTCTCACCGGGACTAGCGGGGCGAATTCAAGAGACCCAGTACTTC.

This clone was seen just once. The rearrangement uses TRBV29-1 and TRBJ2-5, with D possibly matching TRBD1 (6 bases). Trimming cost V 3 bases and J 5 bases, with 10 bases left between them. This CDR3 comprises 12 residues. Germline values: CDR1 SQVTM, CDR2 ANQGSEA. The CDR3 DNA sequence: TGCAGCGTTGAGGGGGCCAGGGAGACCCAGTACTTC. This gives the protein CSVEGARETQYF.

V usage is TRBV5-4 and J usage is TRBJ2-1; D is unresolved. This CDR3 comprises 14 residues. Germline CDR1 is SGHNT and CDR2 is YYREEE (reference sequence). V gave up 3 bases and J gave up 3 bases, with 10 bases separating them. The CDR3 DNA sequence: TGTGCCAGCAGCTCCGAACTAAGCTACAATGAGCAGTTCTTC. Protein sequence: CASSSELSYNEQFF.

V gene TRBV9 combines with J gene TRBJ1-6; D not certain. V lost 2 bases, J lost 10 bases, and 16 bases lay in between. CDR1 SGDLS and CDR2 YYNGEE come from the germline V gene. This CDR3 is built from 15 residues. The chain's CDR3 is CASSVGVGLGSPLHF. CDR3 nucleotides: TGTGCCAGCAGCGTGGGAGTCGGGTTAGGATCACCCCTCCACTTT.

This chain joins TRBV18 and TRBJ2-3, with D possibly being TRBD1 (6 bases). V was pared by 6 bases and J by 4 bases, with 11 bases between. From germline, CDR1 is KGHSH and CDR2 LQKENI. This CDR3 region has 13 residues. As DNA, the CDR3 is TGTGCCAGCTCGCTAGGACAGCCAGATACGCAGTATTTT. This gives the protein CASSLGQPDTQYF.

This chain joins TRBV5-4 and TRBJ1-3; 10 bases match TRBD1. Germline trimming cut 10 bases from V and 4 bases from J; bases unmatched to any gene: 5. Looked up from germline, CDR1 is SGHNT and CDR2 is YYREEE (reference sequence). CDR3 length: 13 residues. This chain's CDR3 is CAGGTGEGNTIYF. CDR3 sequence (DNA): TGTGCCGGAGGGACAGGGGAGGGAAACACCATATATTTT.

CDR3 loop: CASGKQGSQETQYF. The CDR3 coding sequence is TGTGCCAGCGGGAAACAGGGGAGTCAGGAGACCCAGTACTTC. V is TRBV2 and J is TRBJ2-5, with 7 bases identical to TRBD1. There are 14 residues in the CDR3. Germline-derived CDR1 and CDR2 are SNHLY and FYNNEI. J gave up 5 bases and V 8 bases, and 11 bases lay outside the gene matches. Full variable domain (remainder filled in from reference TRBV2 and TRBJ2-5): EPEVTQTPSHQVTQMGQEVILRCVPISNHLYFYWYRQILGQKVEFLVSFYNNEISEKSEIFDDQFSVERPDGSNFTLKIRSTKLEDSAMYFCASGKQGSQETQYFGPGTRLLVL.

The chain joins TRBV27 to TRBJ1-2; 7 positions agree with TRBD1. The CDR3 has 14 residues. From germline, CDR1 is MNHEY and CDR2 SMNVEV (reference sequence). V was clipped by 5 bases and J by 5 bases; unmatched bases: 8. CDR3 protein: CASSPDRVGYGYTF. The DNA of the CDR3 is TGTGCCAGCAGTCCCGACAGGGTTGGTTATGGCTACACCTTC.

The chain carries TRBV24-1 and TRBJ2-7, with D maybe TRBD1 (5 bases). CDR1 and CDR2 (germline): KGHDR, SFDVKD. The CDR3 contains 16 residues. V lost 0 bases, J lost 6 bases, and 17 bases lay in between. CDR3 sequence reads: CATSDLQSRAECEQYF. CDR3 sequence (DNA): TGTGCCACCAGTGATTTGCAATCCAGGGCTGAGTGCGAGCAGTACTTC.

The chain uses TRBV18 and TRBJ2-1; D perhaps matches TRBD2 (11 bases). This CDR3 has 24 amino acids. Trimming stripped 3 bases from V and 7 bases from J, with 43 bases between. The germline CDR1 and CDR2 sequences are KGHSH and LQKENI. The CDR3: CASSPKGTGESTSGGGGGWNEQFF. CDR3 sequence (DNA): TGTGCCAGCTCACCGAAAGGGACAGGGGAGAGTACTAGCGGGGGAGGCGGAGGTTGGAATGAGCAGTTCTTC.

The chain employs TRBV9 and TRBJ2-1; 9 nucleotides agree with TRBD2. The ends lost 7 bases at V and 0 bases at J; junction bases unmatched: 8. The CDR3 consists of 16 residues. Germline CDR1 SGDLS, CDR2 YYNGEE. CDR3 DNA sequence: TGTGCCAGCGGCCAAGAAGCGGGAGGCTCCTACAATGAGCAGTTCTTC. Its translation: CASGQEAGGSYNEQFF.

This clone appeared a single time. The chain is built from TRBV19 and TRBJ2-7, with D perhaps TRBD1 (6 bases). This CDR3 contains 15 residues. V was cut by 6 bases and J by 1 base, with 16 bases left in between. CDR1 and CDR2 from the germline V gene are LNHDA and SQIVND (reference sequence). CDR3 DNA: TGTGCCAGTAGCCCTGGACAGTGGACTTCCTACGAGCAGTACTTC. As protein: CASSPGQWTSYEQYF.

This rearrangement joins TRBV11-2 to TRBJ2-5; D gene ambiguous. The CDR3 runs to 11 residues. Trimming cost V 3 bases and J 5 bases, with 4 bases left between them. Germline lookup yields CDR1 SGHAT and CDR2 FQNNGV. The CDR3 reads CASSFGETQYF. For the CDR3, the DNA is TGTGCCAGCAGCTTCGGGGAGACCCAGTACTTC.

This chain links TRBV14 with TRBJ1-2, with 7 bases matching TRBD1. The CDR3 totals 17 residues. Unmatched junction bases numbered 18, after V lost 4 bases and J lost 7 bases. Germline CDR1 and CDR2: SGHDN and FVKESK. CDR3 sequence (DNA): TGTGCCAGCAGCCCCCTAGGGGGCAGTTTCCCCCAGGGTGGCTACACCTTC. Its protein product is CASSPLGGSFPQGGYTF.

This clone was seen a few times. The chain employs TRBV27 and TRBJ2-7; 8 bases are a match to TRBD1. V lost 5 bases, J lost 0 bases, and 9 bases stayed unmatched. The CDR3 has 16 residues. Per germline, CDR1 MNHEY and CDR2 SMNVEV (reference sequence). The CDR3 is CASSDAGGTHSYEQYF. Written as DNA, the CDR3 is TGTGCCAGCAGTGACGCAGGGGGCACCCACTCCTACGAGCAGTACTTC.

V usage is TRBV3-1 (or the pseudogene TRBV3-2) and J usage is TRBJ1-3; D unclear. Germline values: CDR1 LGHDT, CDR2 YNNKEL (reference sequence). There are 14 residues in the CDR3. Trimming removed 8 bases from V and 1 base from J, with 12 bases in between. The chain's CDR3 is CASCWSSSGNTIYF. In nucleotides, the CDR3 is TGTGCCAGCTGCTGGAGCTCGTCTGGAAACACCATATATTTT.

J is TRBJ1-5 and V is TRBV30; 9 bases match TRBD1. Trimming at V came to 0 bases and at J to 3 bases, leaving 3 bases not matched to a gene. Per the germline V gene, CDR1 is GTSNPN and CDR2 is SVGIG (reference sequence). The CDR3 is made up of 15 amino acids. CDR3 sequence (DNA): TGTGCCTGGAGTGTCCGGGACAGGGACAATCAGCCCCAGCATTTT. Residues: CAWSVRDRDNQPQHF. Together with reference TRBV30 and TRBJ1-5, the CDR3 gives the full variable domain: SQTIHQWPATLVQPVGSPLSLECTVEGTSNPNLYWYRQAAGRGLQLLFYSVGIGQISSEVPQNLSASRPQDRQFILSSKKLLLSDSGFYLCAWSVRDRDNQPQHFGDGTRLSIL.

CDR3 loop: CASSFGGRVGEQYF. The CDR3 nucleotides read TGCGCCAGCAGCTTCGGCGGGAGAGTAGGGGAGCAGTACTTC. The gene calls are TRBV5-1 and TRBJ2-7, with 7 positions matching TRBD2. V shed 2 bases and J 7 bases; nucleotides not matched to a gene: 9. CDR3 size: 14 residues. The V gene's germline CDR1 is SGHRS and CDR2 YFSETQ. The full variable domain, with the rest looked up from reference TRBV5-1 and TRBJ2-7, is KAGVTQTPRYLIKTRGQQVTLSCSPISGHRSVSWYQQTPGQGLQFLFEYFSETQRNKGNFPGRFSGRQFSNSRSEMNVSTLELGDSALYLCASSFGGRVGEQYFGPGTRLTVT.

This chain links TRBV5-1 with TRBJ2-3, with D uncertain. This CDR3 is built from 13 residues. Trimming shortened V by 4 bases and J by 0 bases, and 6 bases separated the two germline ends. The V gene's germline CDR1 is SGHRS and CDR2 YFSETQ. CDR3 protein: CASSQTSTDTQYF. Written as DNA, the CDR3 is TGCGCCAGCAGCCAGACTAGCACAGATACGCAGTATTTT.

On this clone itself: Other DNA variants within this sample encode the same CDR3. The chain recombines TRBV30 with TRBJ2-1; D not resolved. Trimming pared 3 bases from V and 4 bases from J, leaving 4 bases between. The CDR3 is 11 amino acids. Germline CDR1 GTSNPN, CDR2 SVGIG (reference sequence). CDR3 in amino acids: CAWRQYNEQFF. CDR3 nucleotide sequence: TGTGCCTGGAGACAGTACAATGAGCAGTTCTTC.

This clone came up once. The chain is built from TRBV24-1 and TRBJ2-2; 7 bases agree with TRBD2. This CDR3 is 14 amino acids long. The J segment lost 6 bases and the V segment lost 5 bases, leaving 5 bases of the junction unmatched. Germline CDR1 KGHDR, CDR2 SFDVKD. DNA of the CDR3: TGTGCCACCAGTGCGGGGAGGGCGGCCGGGGAGCTGTTTTTT. It yields the protein CATSAGRAAGELFF.

This clone was seen more than once but under ten times. The chain joins TRBV28 to TRBJ2-1; TRBD2 matches 16 bases. Germline CDR1 MDHEN, CDR2 SYDVKM. The CDR3 totals 16 residues. V trimming: 7 bases; J trimming: 7 bases; junction bases outside the gene matches: 7. The CDR3 here is CASTQGLAGGQNEQFF. The DNA for the CDR3 is TGTGCCAGCACCCAGGGACTAGCGGGAGGGCAAAATGAGCAGTTCTTC.

This sequence joins TRBV5-1 and TRBJ2-7, with 9 bases lining up with TRBD1. Germline loops: CDR1 SGHRS, CDR2 YFSETQ. The CDR3 loop spans 13 amino acids. V lost 4 bases and J lost 2; bases outside the gene matches: 1. The CDR3 coding sequence is TGCGCCAGCAGCGGGACAGGGACCTACGAGCAGTACTTC. Its translation is CASSGTGTYEQYF.

The rearrangement joins TRBV6-5 to TRBJ2-7; 8 bases are a match to TRBD1. V was pared by 6 bases and J by 2 bases, with 9 bases of the junction left unmatched. Germline V CDR1 and CDR2: MNHEY, SVGAGI. The CDR3 has 15 residues. The CDR3 sequence is CASRPTGGTPYEQYF. The DNA of the CDR3 is TGTGCCAGCAGACCCACAGGGGGAACACCCTACGAGCAGTACTTC.

V gene TRBV5-1 combines with J gene TRBJ2-5, with a possible D match to TRBD1 (6 bases). The germline V gene encodes CDR1 SGHRS and CDR2 YFSETQ. The CDR3 extends over 13 amino acids. The V gene lost 6 bases and the J gene lost 2 bases, with 11 bases spanning the gap. The CDR3 sequence: CASMVGGQETQYF. The CDR3 nucleotides are TGCGCCAGCATGGTAGGGGGACAAGAGACCCAGTACTTC.

V and J are TRBV9 and TRBJ2-7; D is ambiguous. The germline gives CDR1 SGDLS, CDR2 YYNGEE. CDR3 size: 13 residues. V was cut by 2 bases and J by 4 bases, with 10 bases left in between. CDR3 DNA sequence: TGTGCCAGCAGCGTTACAGACGGTTACGAGCAGTACTTC. Its translation: CASSVTDGYEQYF.

The genes are TRBV12-3 or TRBV12-4 and TRBJ2-7; D unclear. CDR3 length: 11 residues. V was clipped by 5 bases and J by 4 bases, with 6 bases between them. CDR3 protein: CASSTFYEQYF. Here the CDR3 DNA reads TGTGCCAGCAGTACATTTTACGAGCAGTACTTC.